The clone carrying this T cell receptor (beta chain) was found a few times. Its antigen remains unknown. In the same sample, other DNA sequences code for this CDR3. The data were taken from a study of shared clonotypes between healthy human individuals. Study conclusions and caveats: Larger estimated richness was generally recorded for naive subsets relative to memory subsets.

Trimming pared 4 bases from V and 5 bases from J, leaving 5 bases between. In germline, CDR1 is MDHEN, CDR2 SYDVKM. The CDR3 has 12 amino acids. Profiling relied on immunoSEQ multiplex PCR, and the TCRdb table lists in-frame clones only, not all of them. Of 2,500,000 or so clones in the sample, more than 80% were seen once. The sequenced material came from naive CD4+ T cells sorted from blood. Subset meaning: CD45RA+ positively selected. The receptor comes from a young man in good health. This rearrangement joins TRBV28 to TRBJ1-4; D uncertain. CDR3 sequence: CASSSLNEKLFF. The CDR3 bases are TGTGCCAGCAGTTCCCTCAATGAAAAACTGTTTTTT. The full variable domain, its missing parts supplied by reference TRBV28 and TRBJ1-4, is DVKVTQSSRYLVKRTGEKVFLECVQDMDHENMFWYRQDPGLGLRLIYFSYDVKMKEKGDIPEGYSVSREKKERFSLILESASTNQTSMYLCASSSLNEKLFFGSGTQLSVL.